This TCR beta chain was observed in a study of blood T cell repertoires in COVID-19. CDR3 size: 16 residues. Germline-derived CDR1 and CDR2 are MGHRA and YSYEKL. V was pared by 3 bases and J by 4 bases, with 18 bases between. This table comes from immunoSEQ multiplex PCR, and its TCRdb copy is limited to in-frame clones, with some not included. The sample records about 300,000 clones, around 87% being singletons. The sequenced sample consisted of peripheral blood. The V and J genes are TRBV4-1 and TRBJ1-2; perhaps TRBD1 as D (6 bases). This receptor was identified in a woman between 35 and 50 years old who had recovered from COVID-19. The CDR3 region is CASSQTGGERSYGYTF. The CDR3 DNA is TGCGCCAGCAGCCAGACAGGTGGTGAAAGATCCTATGGCTACACCTTC.